The entry that follows covers one TCR beta chain sequence. Its specificity is unknown. This sample is drawn from a study of cytomegalovirus exposure and HLA in healthy donors. Points from the study as a whole: For presence/absence analyses, sequencing depth was assumed to be roughly uniform across donors.

With 60 Vbeta and 13 Jbeta primers, the PCR was carried out. Clones were sequenced by immunoSEQ multiplex PCR, and TCRdb holds only the in-frame ones, with some missing. The sample carries 130,000 to 150,000 clones, about 64% recorded once. The CDR3 contains 14 residues. Per germline, CDR1 MNHNS and CDR2 SASEGT. With V trimmed by 6 bases and J by 4 bases, 9 bases remained unmatched. This clonotype originated in a man aged 60 to 69 in good health and CMV-seronegative. Material: PBMCs. The chain uses TRBV6-1 and TRBJ2-7; 7 nucleotides match TRBD1. Written as DNA, the CDR3 is TGTGCCAGCAGCGCCGGGACAGCCTCTTACGAGCAGTACTTC. Protein: CASSAGTASYEQYF.